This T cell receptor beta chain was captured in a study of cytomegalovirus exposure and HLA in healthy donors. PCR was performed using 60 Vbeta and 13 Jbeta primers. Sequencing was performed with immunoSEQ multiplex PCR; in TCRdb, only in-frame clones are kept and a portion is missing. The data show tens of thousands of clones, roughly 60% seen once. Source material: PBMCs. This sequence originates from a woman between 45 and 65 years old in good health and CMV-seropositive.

For the CDR3, the DNA is TGTGCCAGCAGCCCCGACAGGAGCAACTATGGCTACACCTTC. Encoded protein: CASSPDRSNYGYTF. The V and J genes are TRBV7-6 and TRBJ1-2, with D perhaps matching TRBD1 (6 bases). This CDR3 comprises 14 residues. V was shortened by 5 bases and J by 2 bases, with 12 bases between the two germline ends. CDR1 and CDR2 (germline): SGHVS, FNYEAQ.